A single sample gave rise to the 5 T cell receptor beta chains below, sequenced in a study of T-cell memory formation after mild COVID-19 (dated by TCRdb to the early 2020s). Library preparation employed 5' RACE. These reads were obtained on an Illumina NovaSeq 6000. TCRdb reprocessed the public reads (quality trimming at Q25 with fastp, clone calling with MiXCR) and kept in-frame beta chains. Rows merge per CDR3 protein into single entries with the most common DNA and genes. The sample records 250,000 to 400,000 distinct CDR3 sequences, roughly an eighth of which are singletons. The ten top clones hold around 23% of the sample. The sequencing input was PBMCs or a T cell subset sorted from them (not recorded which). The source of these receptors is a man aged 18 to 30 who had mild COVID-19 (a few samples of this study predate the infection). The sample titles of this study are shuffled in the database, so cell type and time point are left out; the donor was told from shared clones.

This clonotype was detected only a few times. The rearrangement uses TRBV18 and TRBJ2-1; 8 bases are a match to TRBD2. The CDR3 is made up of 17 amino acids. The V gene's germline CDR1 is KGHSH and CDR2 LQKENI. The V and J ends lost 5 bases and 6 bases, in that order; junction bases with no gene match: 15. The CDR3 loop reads CASSAGLEFFVSNEQFF. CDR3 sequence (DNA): TGTGCCAGCTCAGCGGGACTAGAATTTTTTGTTTCCAATGAGCAGTTCTTC.

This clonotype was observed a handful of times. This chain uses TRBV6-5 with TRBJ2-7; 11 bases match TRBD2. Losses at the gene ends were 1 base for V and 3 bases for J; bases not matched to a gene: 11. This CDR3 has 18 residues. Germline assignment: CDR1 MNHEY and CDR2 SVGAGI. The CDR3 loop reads CASSYYGSGGAAFYEQYF. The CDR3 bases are TGTGCCAGCAGTTACTATGGTAGCGGGGGGGCCGCCTTCTACGAGCAGTACTTC.

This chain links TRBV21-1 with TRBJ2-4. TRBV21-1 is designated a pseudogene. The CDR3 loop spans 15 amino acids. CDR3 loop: CASSKTGVAKNIQYF. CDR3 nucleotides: TGTGCCAGCAGCAAGACAGGCGTAGCCAAAAACATTCAGTACTTC.

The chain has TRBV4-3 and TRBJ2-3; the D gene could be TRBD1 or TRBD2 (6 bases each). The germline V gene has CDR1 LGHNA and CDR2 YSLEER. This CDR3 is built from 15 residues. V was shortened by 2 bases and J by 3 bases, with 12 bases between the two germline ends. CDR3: CASSQLQGGTDTQYF. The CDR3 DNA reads TGCGCCAGCAGCCAACTACAGGGAGGTACAGATACGCAGTATTTT.

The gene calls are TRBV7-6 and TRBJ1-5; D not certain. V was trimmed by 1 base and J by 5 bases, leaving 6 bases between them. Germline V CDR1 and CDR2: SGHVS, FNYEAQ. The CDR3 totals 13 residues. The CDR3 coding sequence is TGTGCCAGCAGCTTAGACACGCATCAGCCCCAGCATTTT. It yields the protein CASSLDTHQPQHF.